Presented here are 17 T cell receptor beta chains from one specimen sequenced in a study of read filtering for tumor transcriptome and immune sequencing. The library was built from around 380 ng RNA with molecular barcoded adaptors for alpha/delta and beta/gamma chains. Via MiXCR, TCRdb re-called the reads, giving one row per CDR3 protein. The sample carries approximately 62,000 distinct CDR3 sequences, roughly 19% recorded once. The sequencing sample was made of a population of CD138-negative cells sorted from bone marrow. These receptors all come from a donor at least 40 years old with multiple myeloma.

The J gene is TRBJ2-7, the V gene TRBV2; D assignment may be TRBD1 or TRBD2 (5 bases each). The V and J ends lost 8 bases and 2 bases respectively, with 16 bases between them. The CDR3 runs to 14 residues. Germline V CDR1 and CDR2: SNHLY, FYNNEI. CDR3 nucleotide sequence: TGTGCCAGCGAAACGGGACGGACCCCCTACGAGCAGTACTTC. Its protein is CASETGRTPYEQYF. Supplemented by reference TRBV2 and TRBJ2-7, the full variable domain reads EPEVTQTPSHQVTQMGQEVILRCVPISNHLYFYWYRQILGQKVEFLVSFYNNEISEKSEIFDDQFSVERPDGSNFTLKIRSTKLEDSAMYFCASETGRTPYEQYFGPGTRLTVT.

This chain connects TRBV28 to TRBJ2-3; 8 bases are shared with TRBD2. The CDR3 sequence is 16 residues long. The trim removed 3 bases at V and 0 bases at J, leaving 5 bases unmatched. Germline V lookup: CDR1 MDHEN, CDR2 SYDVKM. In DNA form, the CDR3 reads TGTGCCAGCAGTTTCCCAGCGGGAGCTAGCACAGATACGCAGTATTTT. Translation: CASSFPAGASTDTQYF.

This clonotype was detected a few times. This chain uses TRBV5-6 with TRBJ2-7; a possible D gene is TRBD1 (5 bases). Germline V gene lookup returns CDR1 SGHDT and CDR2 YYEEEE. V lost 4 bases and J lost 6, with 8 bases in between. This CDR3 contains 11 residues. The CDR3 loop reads CASSLQAEQYF. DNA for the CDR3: TGTGCCAGCAGCCTACAGGCCGAGCAGTACTTC.

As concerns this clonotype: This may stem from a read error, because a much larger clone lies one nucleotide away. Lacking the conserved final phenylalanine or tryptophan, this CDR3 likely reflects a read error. As DNA, the CDR3 is TGTGCCAGTATCGGGAAGATGAACACTGAAGCTTTCTTA. The encoded protein is CASIGKMNTEAFL. The chain uses TRBV19 and TRBJ1-1; the D is unclear. Trimming pared 7 bases from V and 0 bases from J, leaving 9 bases between. The germline V gene has CDR1 LNHDA and CDR2 SQIVND (reference sequence). The CDR3 length is 13 residues.

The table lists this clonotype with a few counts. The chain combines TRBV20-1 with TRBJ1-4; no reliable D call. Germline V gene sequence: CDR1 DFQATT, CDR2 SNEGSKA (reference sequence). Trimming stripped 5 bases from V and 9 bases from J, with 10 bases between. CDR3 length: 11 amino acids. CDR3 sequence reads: CSAQRGKKLFF. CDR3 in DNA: TGCAGTGCTCAACGGGGTAAAAAACTGTTTTTT.

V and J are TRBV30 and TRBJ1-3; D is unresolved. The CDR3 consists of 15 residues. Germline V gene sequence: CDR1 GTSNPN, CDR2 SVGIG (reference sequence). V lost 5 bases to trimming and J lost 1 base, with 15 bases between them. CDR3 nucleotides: TGTGCCTGGCCCGGGTCAGAACATTCTGGAAACACCATATATTTT. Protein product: CAWPGSEHSGNTIYF.

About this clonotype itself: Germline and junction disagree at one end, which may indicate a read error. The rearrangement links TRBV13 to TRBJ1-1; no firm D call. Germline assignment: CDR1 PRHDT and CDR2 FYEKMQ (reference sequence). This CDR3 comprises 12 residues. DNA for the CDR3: TGTGCCGGCAGCCCGGGTACGGCTGAAGCTTTCTTT. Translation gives CAGSPGTAEAFF.

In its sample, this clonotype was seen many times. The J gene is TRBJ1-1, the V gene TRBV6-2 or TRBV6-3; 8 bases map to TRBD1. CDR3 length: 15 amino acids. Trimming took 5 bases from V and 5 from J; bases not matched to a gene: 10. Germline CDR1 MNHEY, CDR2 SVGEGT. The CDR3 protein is CASSPSPGGGTEAFF. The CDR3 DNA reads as TGTGCCAGCAGTCCCAGTCCAGGGGGCGGAACTGAAGCTTTCTTT.

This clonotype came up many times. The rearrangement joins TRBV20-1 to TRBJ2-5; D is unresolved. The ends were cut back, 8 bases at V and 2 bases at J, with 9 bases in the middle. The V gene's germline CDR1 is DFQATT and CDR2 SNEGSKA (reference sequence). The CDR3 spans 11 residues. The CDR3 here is CSPSGQETQYF. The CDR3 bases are TGCAGTCCGTCGGGTCAAGAGACCCAGTACTTC.

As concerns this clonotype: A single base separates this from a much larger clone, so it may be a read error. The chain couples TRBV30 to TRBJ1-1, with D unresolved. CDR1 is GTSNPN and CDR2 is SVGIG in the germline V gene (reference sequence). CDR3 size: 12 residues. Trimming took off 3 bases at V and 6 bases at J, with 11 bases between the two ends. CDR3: CAWRARVAEAFF. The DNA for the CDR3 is TGTGCCTGGAGGGCGCGGGTGGCTGAAGCTTTCTTT.

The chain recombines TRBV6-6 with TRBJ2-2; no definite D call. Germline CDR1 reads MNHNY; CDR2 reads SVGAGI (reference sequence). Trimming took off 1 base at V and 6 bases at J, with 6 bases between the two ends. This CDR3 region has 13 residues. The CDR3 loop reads CASSYLEAGELFF. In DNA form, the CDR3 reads TGTGCCAGCAGTTACTTGGAAGCCGGGGAGCTGTTTTTT.

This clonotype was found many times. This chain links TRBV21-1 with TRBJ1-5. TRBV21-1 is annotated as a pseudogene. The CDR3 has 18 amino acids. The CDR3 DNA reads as TGTGCCAGCCGCACCAGAACAGGCCCTACTAAAAGGAATCAGCCCCAGCATTTT. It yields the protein CASRTRTGPTKRNQPQHF.

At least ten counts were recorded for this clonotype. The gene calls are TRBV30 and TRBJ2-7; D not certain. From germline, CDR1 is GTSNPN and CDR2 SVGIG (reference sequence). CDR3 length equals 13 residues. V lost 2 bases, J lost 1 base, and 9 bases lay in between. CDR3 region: CAWSPDLSYEQYF. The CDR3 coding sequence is TGTGCCTGGAGTCCGGACCTGTCCTACGAGCAGTACTTC.

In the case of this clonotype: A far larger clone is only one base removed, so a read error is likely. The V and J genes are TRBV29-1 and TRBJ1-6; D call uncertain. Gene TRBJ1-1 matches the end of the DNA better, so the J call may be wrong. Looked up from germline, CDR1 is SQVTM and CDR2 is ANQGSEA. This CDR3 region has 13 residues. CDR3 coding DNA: TGCAGCGTTGAGTCAGGATGGGGCACTGAAGCTTTCTTT. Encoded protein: CSVESGWGTEAFF.

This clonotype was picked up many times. DNA of the CDR3: TGTGCCAGCAGCCGGACAGGGTCCGGGGCCAACGTCCTGACTTTC. Translated, it gives CASSRTGSGANVLTF. The J gene is TRBJ2-6, the V gene TRBV2; 8 bases are shared with TRBD1. Germline lookup yields CDR1 SNHLY and CDR2 FYNNEI. Trimming took 6 bases from V and 4 from J; bases not matched to a gene: 5. The CDR3 consists of 15 residues.

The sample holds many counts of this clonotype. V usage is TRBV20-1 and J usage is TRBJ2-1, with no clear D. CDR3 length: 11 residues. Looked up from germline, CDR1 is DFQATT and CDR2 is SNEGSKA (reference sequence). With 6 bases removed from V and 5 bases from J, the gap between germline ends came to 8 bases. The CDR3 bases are TGCAGTGCGCCGGCTCACAATGAGCAGTTCTTC. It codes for CSAPAHNEQFF.

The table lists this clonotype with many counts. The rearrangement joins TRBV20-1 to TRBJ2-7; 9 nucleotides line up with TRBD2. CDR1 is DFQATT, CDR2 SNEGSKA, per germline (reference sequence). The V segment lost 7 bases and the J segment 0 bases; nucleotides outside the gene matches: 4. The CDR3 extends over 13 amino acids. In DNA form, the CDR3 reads TGCAGTGTAATAGCGGGGGCCTCCTACGAGCAGTACTTC. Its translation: CSVIAGASYEQYF.